Below, one TCR beta chain is given with its context. This entry comes from a study of T-cell reconstitution after alpha-beta-depleted transplantation in children. It was with unique molecular identifiers that the TCRbeta library was prepared. TCRdb re-derived calls from the PCR reads in MiXCR, one entry per CDR3 protein. The table has about 340,000 distinct CDR3 sequences, more than 10% seen once. This TCR derives from a human donor who donated a stem cell graft to a child with Fanconi anemia. The specimen comprised PBMCs, sampled from the stem cell graft.

The CDR3 here is CSARPTHGLAGGLGNEQFF. CDR3 in DNA: TGCAGTGCTAGACCGACACACGGACTAGCGGGAGGGCTGGGCAATGAGCAGTTCTTC. This rearrangement joins TRBV20-1 to TRBJ2-1; 15 bases line up with TRBD2. The germline V gene encodes CDR1 DFQATT and CDR2 SNEGSKA (reference sequence). The CDR3 loop spans 19 amino acids. With V trimmed by 2 bases and J by 6 bases, 14 bases remained unmatched.